This T cell receptor (beta chain) was recorded in a study of monozygotic twins with inflammatory bowel disease (dated by TCRdb to the late 2010s). With regard to the full study: The complete study included approximately 28 monozygotic twin pairs: 19 IBD-discordant Danish pairs and nine German pairs, of which four were IBD-concordant and five were IBD-discordant. The search for disease-associated traits relied mainly on comparing, within discordant pairs, IBD patients with their genetically identical healthy co-twins. Each individual had, on average, about 151 000 unique TCRalpha sequences and 181 000 unique TCRbeta sequences available for analysis.

The CDR3 spans 14 residues, from the cysteine through the phenylalanine. The coding DNA is unavailable. CDR1 DFQATT and CDR2 SNEGSKA are derived from the germline V gene (reference sequence). In the case of this clonotype: Its antigen target is currently unknown.

From each donor, a roughly 2.6 ml peripheral blood sample was collected into PAXgene tubes and stored at -80 degrees C. Without any T cell sorting, total RNA was extracted from whole blood using the PAXgene blood miRNA kit on an automated QIAcube. Peripheral blood from monozygotic twin pairs concordant or discordant for inflammatory bowel disease was subjected to deep TCRalpha and TCRbeta repertoire profiling with unique molecular barcoding. For every twin pair, smoking habits were documented, and each individual was categorised as a current, former or never smoker. The library was built by means of 5' RACE. Preparation of each TCR library used approximately 3,200 ng of total RNA. For each sample, cDNA synthesis with SMARTScribe reverse transcriptase was split into eight separate reactions. During cDNA synthesis, unique molecular identifiers containing a 6-nucleotide sample barcode were introduced by template switching. TCRalpha and TCRbeta cDNA was amplified by two nested PCRs of about 15 and 9 cycles, with bead purification after each PCR. Before amplification, the cDNA was both treated with uracil DNA-glycosylase and purified with the QIAquick PCR purification kit. The second PCR added Illumina TruSeq-compatible adapters along with sample-specific barcodes. TapeStation and Qubit were used to check library quality and concentration, and 5 ng of each library went into the pool. Sequencing of the pooled libraries was done on an Illumina HiSeq2500 single-index Rapid Run using custom sequencing primers and 2 x 100 bp reads. As for how the authors treated the data: MiGEC version 1.2.6 was used for UMI-based consensus assembly to correct PCR and sequencing errors. MiXCR version 2.1.1 was used to carry out V(D)J alignment, clonotype assembly and CDR3 extraction. Normalisation of gene usage, clonotype sharing and MAIT/NKT TCR abundance was achieved by analysing the top 1000, 10 000 and 20 000 clonotypes per sample. After downsampling to 27 000 UMIs, diversity was calculated as the inverse Simpson index using the vegan R package. Statistical testing used paired Mann-Whitney U tests on the discordant twin pairs and applied Benjamini-Hochberg correction for multiple testing. Following TCRdb reprocessing, every CDR3 protein sequence forms one entry, and DNA is not provided. V and J calls and clone size were set by TCRdb, not the authors. This sample's table has entries for 160,000 or so distinct CDR3 sequences. Roughly 2.4% of the sample is in the top ten clones.

Broader findings and caveats from the paper: No single strong signal or clonotype linked to IBD turned up in the results, so the idea that one exists was not supported. The analysis was unable to tell apart different T cell subtypes. Compared with healthy twins, IBD patients had fewer clonotypes in common with other individuals, a difference most pronounced in patients showing signs of disease activity. Concordant and discordant twins showed no difference in repertoire similarity, possibly because of limited statistical power. Because patients received different immunosuppressive treatments, the repertoires may have picked up extra background noise and variability between individuals. Measured by the inverse Simpson index, TCRbeta repertoire diversity was lower in IBD patients than in their healthy co-twins.

This chain joins TRBV20-1 to TRBJ1-1. This clonotype was sampled from a human donor with ulcerative colitis or Crohn's disease, or a healthy co-twin of an affected twin (not recorded which). The sample was blood. The CDR3 reads CSATPRSILAEAFF.